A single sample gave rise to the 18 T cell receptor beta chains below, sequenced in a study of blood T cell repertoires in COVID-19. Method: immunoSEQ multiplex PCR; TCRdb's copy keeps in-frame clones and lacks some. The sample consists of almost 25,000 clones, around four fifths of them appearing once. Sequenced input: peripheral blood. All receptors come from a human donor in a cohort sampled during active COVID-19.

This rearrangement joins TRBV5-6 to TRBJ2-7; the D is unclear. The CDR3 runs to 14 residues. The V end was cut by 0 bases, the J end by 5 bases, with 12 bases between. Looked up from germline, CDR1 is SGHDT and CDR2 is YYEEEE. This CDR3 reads CASSLAVVLNEQYF. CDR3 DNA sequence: TGTGCCAGCAGCTTGGCAGTGGTCCTGAACGAGCAGTACTTC.

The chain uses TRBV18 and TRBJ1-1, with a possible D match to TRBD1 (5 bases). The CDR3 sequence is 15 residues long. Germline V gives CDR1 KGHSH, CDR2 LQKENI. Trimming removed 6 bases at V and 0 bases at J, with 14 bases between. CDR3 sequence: CASSLEGLMNTEAFF. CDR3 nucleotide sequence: TGTGCCAGCTCCCTCGAGGGACTTATGAACACTGAAGCTTTCTTT. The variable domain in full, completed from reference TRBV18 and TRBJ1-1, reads NAGVMQNPRHLVRRRGQEARLRCSPMKGHSHVYWYRQLPEEGLKFMVYLQKENIIDESGMPKERFSAEFPKEGPSILRIQQVVRGDSAAYFCASSLEGLMNTEAFFGQGTRLTVV.

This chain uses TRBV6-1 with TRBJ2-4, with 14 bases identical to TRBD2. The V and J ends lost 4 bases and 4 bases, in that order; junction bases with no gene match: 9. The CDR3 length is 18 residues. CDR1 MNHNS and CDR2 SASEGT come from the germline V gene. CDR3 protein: CASSGLAGGLLSKNIQYF. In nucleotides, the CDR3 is TGTGCCAGCAGTGGACTAGCGGGGGGGCTCCTCTCTAAAAACATTCAGTACTTC.

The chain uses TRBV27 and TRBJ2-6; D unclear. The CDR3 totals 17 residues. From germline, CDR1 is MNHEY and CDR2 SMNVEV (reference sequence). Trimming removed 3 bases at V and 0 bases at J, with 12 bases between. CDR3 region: CASSLGSPYSGANVLTF. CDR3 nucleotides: TGTGCCAGCAGTTTGGGCAGCCCATACTCTGGGGCCAACGTCCTGACTTTC.

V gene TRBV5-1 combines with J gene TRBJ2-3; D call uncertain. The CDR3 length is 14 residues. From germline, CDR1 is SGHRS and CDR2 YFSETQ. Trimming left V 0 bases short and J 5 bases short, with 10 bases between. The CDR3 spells CASSLAPGGDTQYF. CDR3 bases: TGCGCCAGCAGCTTGGCCCCGGGTGGAGATACGCAGTATTTT. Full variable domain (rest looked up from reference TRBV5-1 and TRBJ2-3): KAGVTQTPRYLIKTRGQQVTLSCSPISGHRSVSWYQQTPGQGLQFLFEYFSETQRNKGNFPGRFSGRQFSNSRSEMNVSTLELGDSALYLCASSLAPGGDTQYFGPGTRLTVL.

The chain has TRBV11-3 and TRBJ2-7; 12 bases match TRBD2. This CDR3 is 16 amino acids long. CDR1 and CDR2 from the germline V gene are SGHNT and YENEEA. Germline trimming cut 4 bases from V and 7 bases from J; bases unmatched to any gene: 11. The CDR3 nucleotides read TGTGCCAGCAGCTCAGGAACTAGCGGGAGGCTCTGGGAGCAGTACTTC. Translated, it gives CASSSGTSGRLWEQYF.

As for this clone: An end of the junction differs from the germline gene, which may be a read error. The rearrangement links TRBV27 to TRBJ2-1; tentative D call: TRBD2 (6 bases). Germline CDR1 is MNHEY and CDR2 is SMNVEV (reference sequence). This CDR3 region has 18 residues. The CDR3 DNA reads TGTGCCAGGAGTTTACTGGGCCGGGAGAACAAACCATCGATTGAGCAGTTCTTC. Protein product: CARSLLGRENKPSIEQFF.

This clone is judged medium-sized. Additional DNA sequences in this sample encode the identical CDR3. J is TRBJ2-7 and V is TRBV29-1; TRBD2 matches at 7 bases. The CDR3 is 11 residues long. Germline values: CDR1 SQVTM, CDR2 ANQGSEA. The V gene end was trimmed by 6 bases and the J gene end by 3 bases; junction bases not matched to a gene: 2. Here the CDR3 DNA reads TGCAGCGTGGGGGGGTTCTACGAGCAGTACTTC. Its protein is CSVGGFYEQYF.

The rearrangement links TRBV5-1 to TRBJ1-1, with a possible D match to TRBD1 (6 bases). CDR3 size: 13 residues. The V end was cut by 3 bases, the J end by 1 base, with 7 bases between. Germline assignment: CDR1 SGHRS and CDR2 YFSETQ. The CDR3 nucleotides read TGCGCCAGCAGCTCGGGACAGAACACTGAAGCTTTCTTT. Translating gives CASSSGQNTEAFF.

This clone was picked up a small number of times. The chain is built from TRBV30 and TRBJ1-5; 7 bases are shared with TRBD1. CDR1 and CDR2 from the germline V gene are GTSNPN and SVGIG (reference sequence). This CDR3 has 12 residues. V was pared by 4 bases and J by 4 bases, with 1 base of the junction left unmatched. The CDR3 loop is CAWTRGNQPQHF. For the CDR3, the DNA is TGTGCCTGGACCAGGGGGAATCAGCCCCAGCATTTT.

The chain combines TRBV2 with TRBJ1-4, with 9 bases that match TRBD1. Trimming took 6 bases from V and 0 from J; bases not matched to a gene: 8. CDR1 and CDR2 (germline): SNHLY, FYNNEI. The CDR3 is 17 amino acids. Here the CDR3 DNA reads TGTGCCAGCAGCCAACAGGGGGCGCGCCCAACTAATGAAAAACTGTTTTTT. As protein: CASSQQGARPTNEKLFF.

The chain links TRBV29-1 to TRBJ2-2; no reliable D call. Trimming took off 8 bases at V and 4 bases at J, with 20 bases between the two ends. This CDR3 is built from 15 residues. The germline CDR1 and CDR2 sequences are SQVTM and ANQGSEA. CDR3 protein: CSIHLPNSFTGELFF. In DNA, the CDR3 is TGCAGCATCCACCTTCCTAACTCCTTCACCGGGGAGCTGTTTTTT.

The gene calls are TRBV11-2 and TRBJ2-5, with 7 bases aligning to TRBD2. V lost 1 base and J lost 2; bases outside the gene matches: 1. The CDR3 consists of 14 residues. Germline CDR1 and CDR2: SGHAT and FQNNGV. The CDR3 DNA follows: TGTGCCAGCAGCTTAGGGGACTATCAAGAGACCCAGTACTTC. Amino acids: CASSLGDYQETQYF.

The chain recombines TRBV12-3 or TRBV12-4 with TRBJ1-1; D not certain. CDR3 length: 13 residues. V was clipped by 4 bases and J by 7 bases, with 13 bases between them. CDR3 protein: CASSSGEGDEAFF. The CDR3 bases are TGTGCCAGCAGTTCCGGGGAGGGAGATGAAGCTTTCTTT.

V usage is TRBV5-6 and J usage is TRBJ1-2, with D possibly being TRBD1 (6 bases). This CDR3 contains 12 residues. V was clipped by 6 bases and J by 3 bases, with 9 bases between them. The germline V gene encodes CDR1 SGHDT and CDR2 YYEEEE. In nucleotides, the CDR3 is TGTGCCAGCACCCGACAGGACTATGGCTACACCTTC. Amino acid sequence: CASTRQDYGYTF.

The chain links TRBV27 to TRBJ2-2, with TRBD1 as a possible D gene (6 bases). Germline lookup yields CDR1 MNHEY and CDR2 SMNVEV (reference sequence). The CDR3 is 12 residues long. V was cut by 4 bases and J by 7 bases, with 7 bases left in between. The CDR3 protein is CASSSDSGELFF. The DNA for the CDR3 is TGTGCCAGCAGTTCGGACAGCGGGGAGCTGTTTTTT.

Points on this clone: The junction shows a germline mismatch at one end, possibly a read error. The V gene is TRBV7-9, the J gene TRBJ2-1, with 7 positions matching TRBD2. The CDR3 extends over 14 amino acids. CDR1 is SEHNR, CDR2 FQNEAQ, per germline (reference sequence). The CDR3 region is CASTLSGGSYEQFF. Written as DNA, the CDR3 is TGTGCCAGCACCTTATCCGGCGGGAGCTATGAGCAGTTCTTC.

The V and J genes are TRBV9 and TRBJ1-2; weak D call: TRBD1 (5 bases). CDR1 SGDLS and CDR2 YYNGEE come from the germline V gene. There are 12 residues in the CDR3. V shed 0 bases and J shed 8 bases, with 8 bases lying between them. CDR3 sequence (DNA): TGTGCCAGCAGCGTAGGGGGGGAAGGCTACACCTTC. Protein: CASSVGGEGYTF.